This T cell receptor beta chain was retrieved from a study of OX40 agonist ivuxolimab in advanced cancers. Across the whole study: Three patients responded partially, comprising one with hepatocellular carcinoma and two with cutaneous melanoma.

Only in-frame clones appear in the TCRdb table, and some are missing; sequencing was by immunoSEQ multiplex PCR. The profile covers about 79,000 clones, with roughly 87% appearing a single time and around 0.34% taken by the ten largest. From germline, CDR1 is SGHNT and CDR2 YENEEA. CDR3 length equals 15 residues. Trimming took 8 bases from V and 6 from J; bases not matched to a gene: 9. The investigators sampled blood at baseline, at cycle 4 day 1, and at cycle 7 day 1. Study conclusions and caveats: Low normalized T-cell clonal expansion was also seen in some nonresponders. Which antigen the expanded peripheral T cells recognized is unknown.

Note on this clone: Its specificity is unknown.

This rearrangement joins TRBV11-3 to TRBJ2-1, with TRBD1 identical over 11 bases. The sequence derives from an adult with an advanced solid tumor such as melanoma, head and neck, liver or kidney cancer. The sequencing here drew on CD4+ or CD8+ T cells sorted from blood, taken in a trial of the OX40 agonist ivuxolimab. CDR3 in DNA: TGTGCCAGCGGACCCGGACAGGGGGCAGGCAATGAGCAGTTCTTC. Its translation: CASGPGQGAGNEQFF.